The entry below describes one TCR beta chain. Its antigen is unknown. Base qualities are not recorded, but no much larger clone differs from it by a single base. The library came from RT-PCR. TCRdb lists the instrument as NextSeq 550. The public reads were reanalyzed by TCRdb: fastp trimming at Q25, MiXCR alignment, in-frame beta chains only. Each record represents a unique CDR3 protein, reported with the most common genes and DNA among its rows. The sample includes roughly 230,000 distinct CDR3 sequences, with approximately 14% observed a single time. 11% of the sample is held by the ten biggest clonotypes. Here V drops 6 bases and J drops 7 bases, and the junction holds 3 bases not matched to any gene. From the cysteine up to the phenylalanine, the CDR3 has a length of 12 residues. The retained sequence is limited to the CDR3, 36 bases, with the frame set at the first base. CDR1 is given as DFQATT and CDR2 as SNEGSKA, both from the germline V gene (reference sequence).

This sample stems from a study of patients and donors after allogeneic stem cell transplantation (TCRdb year 2020). The receptor was derived from a human donor who was either an allogeneic HSCT recipient or a stem cell or donor lymphocyte infusion donor (not recorded which). It is not recorded whose cells these are; they may come from a transplant donor. The rearranged chain carries TRBV20-1 and TRBJ1-5; 10 nucleotides in the junction match TRBD1. Material: blood, either unsorted or a sorted T cell fraction (not recorded which). CDR3 sequence: CSAGTGAQPQHF. The bases are TGCAGTGCGGGGACAGGGGCACAGCCCCAGCATTTT.